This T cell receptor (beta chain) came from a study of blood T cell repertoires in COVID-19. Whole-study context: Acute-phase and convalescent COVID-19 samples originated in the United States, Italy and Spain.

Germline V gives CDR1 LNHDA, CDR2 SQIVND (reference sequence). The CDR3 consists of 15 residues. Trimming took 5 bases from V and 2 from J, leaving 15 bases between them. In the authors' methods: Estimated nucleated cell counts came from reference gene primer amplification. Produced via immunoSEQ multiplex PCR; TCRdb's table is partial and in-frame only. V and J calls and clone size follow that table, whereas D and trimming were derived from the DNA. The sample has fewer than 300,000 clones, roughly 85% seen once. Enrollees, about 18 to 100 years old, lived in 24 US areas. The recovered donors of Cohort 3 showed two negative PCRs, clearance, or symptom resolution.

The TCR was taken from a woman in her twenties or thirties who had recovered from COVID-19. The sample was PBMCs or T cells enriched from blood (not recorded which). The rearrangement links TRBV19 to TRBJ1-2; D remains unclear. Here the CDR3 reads CASSVQERGNYGYTF. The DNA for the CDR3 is TGTGCCAGTAGTGTCCAGGAACGGGGAAACTATGGCTACACCTTC.